This entry describes one T cell receptor (beta chain). This entry belongs to a study of T cell changes during pregnancy in multiple sclerosis. The CDR3 length is 13 residues. Germline CDR1 SGHTA, CDR2 FQGNSA. V was pared by 5 bases and J by 4 bases, with 11 bases between. Only in-frame clones appear in the TCRdb table, and some are missing; sequencing was by immunoSEQ multiplex PCR. The sample shows some 140,000 clones, about 95% of them seen only once. The V gene is TRBV7-2, the J gene TRBJ2-5; D gene unclear. The source material was peripheral blood, sampled after pregnancy. The clonotype comes from a female donor with multiple sclerosis, enrolled in a pregnancy study. The CDR3 DNA follows: TGTGCCAGCAGCCCGCCCCGAGGAGAGACCCAGTACTTC. It yields the protein CASSPPRGETQYF. Full variable domain (outside the CDR3, taken from reference TRBV7-2 and TRBJ2-5): GAGVSQSPSNKVTEKGKDVELRCDPISGHTALYWYRQSLGQGLEFLIYFQGNSAPDKSGLPSDRFSAERTGGSVSTLTIQRTQQEDSAVYLCASSPPRGETQYFGPGTRLLVL.